The TCR beta chain under discussion was sequenced for a study of neoadjuvant anti-PD-1 for oral cavity cancer. General study findings and limits: Higher pretreatment blood Treg/Th17 ratios correlated with higher pretreatment blood and lower post-treatment tumor TCRbeta clonality.

The repertoire was sequenced with immunoSEQ multiplex PCR; TCRdb's copy has only in-frame clones and lacks some. Among approximately 15,000 clones listed, about 72% were seen once. Patients were newly diagnosed with stage II-IVA oral cavity squamous cell carcinoma without prior systemic or radiation treatment. No culture or expansion preceded analysis of these blood cells. A note on this clone: Its antigen is unknown.

This CDR3 comprises 18 residues. V trimming: 4 bases; J trimming: 0 bases; junction bases outside the gene matches: 13. CDR1 and CDR2 from the germline V gene are SQVTM and ANQGSEA. This sample comprised PBMCs, obtained before nivolumab (anti-PD-1) treatment. This TCR came from a person aged 40 to 85 with oral cavity squamous cell carcinoma. The chain has TRBV29-1 and TRBJ2-2, with 8 nucleotides matching TRBD1. The CDR3, as DNA: TGCAGCGTTGGACCTGGACAGGGCCAACTCGCGAACACCGGGGAGCTGTTTTTT. It codes for CSVGPGQGQLANTGELFF.